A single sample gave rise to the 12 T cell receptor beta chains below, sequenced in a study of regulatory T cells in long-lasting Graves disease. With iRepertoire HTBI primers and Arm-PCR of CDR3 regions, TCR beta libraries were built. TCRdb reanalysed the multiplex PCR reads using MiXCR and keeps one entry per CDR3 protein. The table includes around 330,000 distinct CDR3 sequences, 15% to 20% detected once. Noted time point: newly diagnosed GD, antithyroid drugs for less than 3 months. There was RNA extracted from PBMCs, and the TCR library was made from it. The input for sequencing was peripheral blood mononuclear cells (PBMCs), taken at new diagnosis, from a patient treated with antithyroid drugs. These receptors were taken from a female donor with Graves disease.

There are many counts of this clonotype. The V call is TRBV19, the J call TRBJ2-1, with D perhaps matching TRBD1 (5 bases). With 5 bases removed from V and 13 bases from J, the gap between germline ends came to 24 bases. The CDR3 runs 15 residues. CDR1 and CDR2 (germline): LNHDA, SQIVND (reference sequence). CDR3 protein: CASSLSPAGPWEQFF. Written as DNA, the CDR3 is TGTGCCAGTAGTCTATCCCCTGCAGGGCCCTGGGAACAGTTCTTC.

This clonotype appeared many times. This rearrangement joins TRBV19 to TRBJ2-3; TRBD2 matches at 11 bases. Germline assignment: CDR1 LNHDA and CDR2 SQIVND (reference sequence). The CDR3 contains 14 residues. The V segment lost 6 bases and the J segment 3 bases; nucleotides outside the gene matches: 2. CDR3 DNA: TGTGCCAGTAGGACTAGCGGGGAGACAGATACGCAGTATTTT. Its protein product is CASRTSGETDTQYF. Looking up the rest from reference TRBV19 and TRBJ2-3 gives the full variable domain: DGGITQSPKYLFRKEGQNVTLSCEQNLNHDAMYWYRQDPGQGLRLIYYSQIVNDFQKGDIAEGYSVSREKKESFPLTVTSAQKNPTAFYLCASRTSGETDTQYFGPGTRLTVL.

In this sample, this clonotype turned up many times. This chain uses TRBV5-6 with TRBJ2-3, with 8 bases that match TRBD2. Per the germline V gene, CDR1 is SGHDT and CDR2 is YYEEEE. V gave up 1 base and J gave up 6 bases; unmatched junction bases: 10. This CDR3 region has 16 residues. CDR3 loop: CASSLLAGGMADTQYF. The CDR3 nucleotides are TGTGCCAGCAGCTTGTTGGCGGGAGGAATGGCGGATACGCAGTATTTT.

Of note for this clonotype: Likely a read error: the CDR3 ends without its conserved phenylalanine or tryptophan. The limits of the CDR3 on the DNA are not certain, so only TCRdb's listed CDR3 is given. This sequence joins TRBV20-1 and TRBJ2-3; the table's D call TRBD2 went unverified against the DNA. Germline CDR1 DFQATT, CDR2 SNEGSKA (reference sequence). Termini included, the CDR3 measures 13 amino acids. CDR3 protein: CSALGLAGDTQYI.

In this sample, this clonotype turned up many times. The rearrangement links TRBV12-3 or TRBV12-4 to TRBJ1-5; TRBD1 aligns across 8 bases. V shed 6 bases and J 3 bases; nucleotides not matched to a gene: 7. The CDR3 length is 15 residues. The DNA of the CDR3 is TGTGCCAGCAGACAGACGACAGGGGCCAATCAGCCCCAGCATTTT. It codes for CASRQTTGANQPQHF.

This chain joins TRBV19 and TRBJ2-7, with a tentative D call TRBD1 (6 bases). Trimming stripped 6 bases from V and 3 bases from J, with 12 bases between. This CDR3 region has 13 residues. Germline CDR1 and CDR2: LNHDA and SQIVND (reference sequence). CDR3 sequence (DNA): TGTGCCAGTAGGTCGGCAGGGGTCTACGAGCAGTACTTC. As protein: CASRSAGVYEQYF.

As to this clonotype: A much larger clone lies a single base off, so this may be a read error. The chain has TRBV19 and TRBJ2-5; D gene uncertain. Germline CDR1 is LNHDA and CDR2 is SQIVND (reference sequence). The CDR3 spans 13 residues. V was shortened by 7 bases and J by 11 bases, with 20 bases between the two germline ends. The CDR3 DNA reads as TGTGCCAGTAACCAGAGCCCCTACAATGAGCAGTACTTC. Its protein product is CASNQSPYNEQYF.

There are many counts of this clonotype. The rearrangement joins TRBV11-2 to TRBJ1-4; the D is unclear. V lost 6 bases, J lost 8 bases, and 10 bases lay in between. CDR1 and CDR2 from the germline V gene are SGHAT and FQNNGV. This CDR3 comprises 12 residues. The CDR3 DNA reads TGTGCCAGCAGGGGCACAGAGGAAAAACTGTTTTTT. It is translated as CASRGTEEKLFF.

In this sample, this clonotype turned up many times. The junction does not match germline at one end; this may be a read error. CDR3 loop: CASRYSGLTGELFF. In nucleotides, the CDR3 is TGTGCCAGCCGTTATAGCGGACTCACCGGGGAGCTGTTTTTT. The V gene is TRBV5-1, the J gene TRBJ2-2; TRBD2 is a possible D gene (6 bases). From germline, CDR1 is SGHRS and CDR2 YFSETQ. CDR3 length: 14 amino acids. The whole variable domain, remainder taken from reference TRBV5-1 and TRBJ2-2, is KAGVTQTPRYLIKTRGQQVTLSCSPISGHRSVSWYQQTPGQGLQFLFEYFSETQRNKGNFPGRFSGRQFSNSRSEMNVSTLELGDSALYLCASRYSGLTGELFFGEGSRLTVL.

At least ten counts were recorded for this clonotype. In nucleotides, the CDR3 is TGTGCCAGCAGCTTTGCGGGGAAGACCCAGTACTTC. Amino acids: CASSFAGKTQYF. This chain links TRBV7-2 with TRBJ2-5; D might be TRBD2 (6 bases). This CDR3 comprises 12 residues. Germline-derived CDR1 and CDR2 are SGHTA and FQGNSA. Trimming removed 3 bases from V and 6 bases from J, with 8 bases in between. Using reference TRBV7-2 and TRBJ2-5 for the parts outside the CDR3, the full variable domain is GAGVSQSPSNKVTEKGKDVELRCDPISGHTALYWYRQSLGQGLEFLIYFQGNSAPDKSGLPSDRFSAERTGGSVSTLTIQRTQQEDSAVYLCASSFAGKTQYFGPGTRLLVL.

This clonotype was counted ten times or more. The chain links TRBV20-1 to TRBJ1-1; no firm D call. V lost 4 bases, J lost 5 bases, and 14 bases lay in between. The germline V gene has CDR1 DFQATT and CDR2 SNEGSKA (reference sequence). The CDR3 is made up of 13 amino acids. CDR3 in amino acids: CSATRTGGTEAFF. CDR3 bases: TGCAGTGCTACTCGGACGGGAGGGACTGAAGCTTTCTTT.

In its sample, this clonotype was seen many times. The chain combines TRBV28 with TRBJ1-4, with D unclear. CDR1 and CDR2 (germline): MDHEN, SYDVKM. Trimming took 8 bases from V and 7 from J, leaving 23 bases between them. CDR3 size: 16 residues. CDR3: CASATADGFMGEKLFF. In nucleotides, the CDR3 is TGTGCCAGCGCAACTGCGGACGGCTTTATGGGTGAAAAACTGTTTTTT.